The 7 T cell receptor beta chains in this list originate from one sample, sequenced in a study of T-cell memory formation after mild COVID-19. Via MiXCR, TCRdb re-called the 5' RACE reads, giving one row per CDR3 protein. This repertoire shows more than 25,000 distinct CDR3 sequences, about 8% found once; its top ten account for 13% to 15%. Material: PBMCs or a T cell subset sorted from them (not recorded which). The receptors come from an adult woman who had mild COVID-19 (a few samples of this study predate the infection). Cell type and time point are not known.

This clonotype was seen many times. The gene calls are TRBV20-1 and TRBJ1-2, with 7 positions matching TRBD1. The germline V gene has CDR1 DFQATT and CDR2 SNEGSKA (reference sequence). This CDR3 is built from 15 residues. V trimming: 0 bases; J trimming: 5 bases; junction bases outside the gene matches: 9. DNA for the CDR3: TGCAGTGCTAGAGATCGGGCAGGGGGTGGGTATGGCTACACCTTC. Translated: CSARDRAGGGYGYTF.

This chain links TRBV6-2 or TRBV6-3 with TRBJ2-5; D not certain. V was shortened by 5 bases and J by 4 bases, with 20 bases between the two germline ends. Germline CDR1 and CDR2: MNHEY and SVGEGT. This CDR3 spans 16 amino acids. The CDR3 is CASSARLTARRETQYF. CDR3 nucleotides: TGTGCCAGCAGTGCCCGACTTACAGCGAGACGAGAGACCCAGTACTTC.

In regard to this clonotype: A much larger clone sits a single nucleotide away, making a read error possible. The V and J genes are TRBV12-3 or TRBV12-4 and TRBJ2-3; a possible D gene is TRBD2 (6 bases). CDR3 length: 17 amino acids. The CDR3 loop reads CASSHLIGATSTDTEYF. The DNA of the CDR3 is TGTGCCAGCAGCCATCTAATCGGTGCTACTAGCACAGATACGGAGTATTTT.

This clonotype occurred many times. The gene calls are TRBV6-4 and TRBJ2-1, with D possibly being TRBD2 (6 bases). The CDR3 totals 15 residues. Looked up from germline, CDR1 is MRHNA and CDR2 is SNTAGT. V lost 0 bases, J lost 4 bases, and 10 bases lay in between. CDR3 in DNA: TGTGCCAGCAGTGACTCTAGCGGCTCTTACAATGAGCAGTTCTTC. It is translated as CASSDSSGSYNEQFF.

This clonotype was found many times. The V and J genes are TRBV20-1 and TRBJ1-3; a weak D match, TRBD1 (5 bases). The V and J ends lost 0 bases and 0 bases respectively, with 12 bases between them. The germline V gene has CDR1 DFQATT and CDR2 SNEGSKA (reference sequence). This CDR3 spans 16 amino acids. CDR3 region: CSARDAGGTSGNTIYF. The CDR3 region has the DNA TGCAGTGCTAGAGATGCCGGGGGGACCTCTGGAAACACCATATATTTT.

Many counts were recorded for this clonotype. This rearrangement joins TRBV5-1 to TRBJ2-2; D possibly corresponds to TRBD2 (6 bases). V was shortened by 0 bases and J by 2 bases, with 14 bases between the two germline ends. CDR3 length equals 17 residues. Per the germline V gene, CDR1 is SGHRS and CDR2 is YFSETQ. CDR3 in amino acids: CASSLVPSGHNTGELFF. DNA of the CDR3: TGCGCCAGCAGCTTGGTTCCCAGCGGGCACAACACCGGGGAGCTGTTTTTT.

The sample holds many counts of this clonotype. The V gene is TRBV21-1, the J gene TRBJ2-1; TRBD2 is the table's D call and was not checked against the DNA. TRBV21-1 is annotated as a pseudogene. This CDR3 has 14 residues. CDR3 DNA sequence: TGTGCCAGCAGCAAGTCCCACGGGATGGGTGAGCAGTTCTTC. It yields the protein CASSKSHGMGEQFF.